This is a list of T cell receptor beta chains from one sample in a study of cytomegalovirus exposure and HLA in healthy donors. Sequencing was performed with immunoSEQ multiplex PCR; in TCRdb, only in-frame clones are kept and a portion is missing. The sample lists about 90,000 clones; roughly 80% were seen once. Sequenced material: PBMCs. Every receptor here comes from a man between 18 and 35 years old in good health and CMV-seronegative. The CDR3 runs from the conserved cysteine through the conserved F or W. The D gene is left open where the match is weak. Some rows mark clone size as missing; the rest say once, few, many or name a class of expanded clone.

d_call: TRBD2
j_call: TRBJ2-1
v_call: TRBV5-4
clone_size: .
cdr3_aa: CASSLAGGAFNEQFF
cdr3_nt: TGTGCCAGCAGCCTAGCGGGAGGAGCGTTCAATGAGCAGTTCTTC

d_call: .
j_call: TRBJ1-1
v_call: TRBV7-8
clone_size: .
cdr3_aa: CASSSPLQGRTEAFF
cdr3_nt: TGTGCCAGCAGCTCCCCTTTGCAGGGTCGGACTGAAGCTTTCTTT

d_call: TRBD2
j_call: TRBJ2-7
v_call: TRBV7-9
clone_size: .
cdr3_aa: CASSSFGRAYEQYF
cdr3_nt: TGTGCCAGCAGCTCGTTCGGGAGGGCCTACGAGCAGTACTTC

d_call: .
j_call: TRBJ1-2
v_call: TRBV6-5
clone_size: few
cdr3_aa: CASSHRSHGYTF
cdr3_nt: TGTGCCAGCAGTCACCGGAGCCATGGCTACACCTTC

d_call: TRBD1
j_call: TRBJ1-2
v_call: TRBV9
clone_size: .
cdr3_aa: CASSDGTGINYGYTF
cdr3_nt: TGTGCCAGCAGCGACGGGACAGGAATAAACTATGGCTACACCTTC

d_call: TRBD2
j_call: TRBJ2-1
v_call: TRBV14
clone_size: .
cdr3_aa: CASSQQRVGRERSYNEQFF
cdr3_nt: TGTGCCAGCAGCCAACAACGGGTAGGGCGGGAGAGGTCCTACAATGAGCAGTTCTTC

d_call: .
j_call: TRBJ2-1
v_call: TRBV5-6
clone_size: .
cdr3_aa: CASSLGSRAALEQFF
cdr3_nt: TGTGCCAGCAGCTTAGGGTCTAGAGCGGCACTAGAGCAGTTCTTC

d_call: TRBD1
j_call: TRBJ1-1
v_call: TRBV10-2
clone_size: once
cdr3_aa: CASRGPGQGFQSTEAFF
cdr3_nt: TGCGCCAGCAGGGGGCCGGGACAGGGTTTTCAGAGCACTGAAGCTTTCTTT

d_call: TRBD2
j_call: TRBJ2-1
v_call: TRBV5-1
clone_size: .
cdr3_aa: CASSLGRDYLNNEQFF
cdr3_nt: TGCGCCAGCAGCTTGGGCCGGGACTATCTTAACAATGAGCAGTTCTTC

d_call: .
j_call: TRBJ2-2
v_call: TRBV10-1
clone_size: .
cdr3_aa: CASSDINTGELFF
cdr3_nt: TGCGCCAGCTCCGACATCAACACCGGGGAGCTGTTTTTT

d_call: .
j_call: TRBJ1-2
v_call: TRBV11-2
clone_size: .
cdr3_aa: CASSTENYGYTF
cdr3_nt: TGTGCCAGTTCGACAGAGAACTATGGCTACACCTTC

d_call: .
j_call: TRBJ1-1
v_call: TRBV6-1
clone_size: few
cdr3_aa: CASSSSRGTEAFF
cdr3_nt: TGTGCCAGCAGTTCATCCAGGGGCACTGAAGCTTTCTTT

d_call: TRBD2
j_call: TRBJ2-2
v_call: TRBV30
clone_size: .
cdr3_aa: CAWSVGRRLAGVTGELFF
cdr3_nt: TGTGCCTGGAGTGTCGGACGCCGACTAGCGGGAGTCACCGGGGAGCTGTTTTTT

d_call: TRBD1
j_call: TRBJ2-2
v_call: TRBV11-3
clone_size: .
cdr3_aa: CASSWGQGFGELFF
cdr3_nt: TGTGCCAGCAGCTGGGGACAGGGGTTCGGGGAGCTGTTTTTT

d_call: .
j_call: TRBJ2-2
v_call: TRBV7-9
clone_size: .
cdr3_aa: CASTLRGTGELFF
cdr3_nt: TGTGCCAGCACCCTACGCGGCACCGGGGAGCTGTTTTTT

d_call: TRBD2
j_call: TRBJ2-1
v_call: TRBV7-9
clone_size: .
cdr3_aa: CASRGLSGRSDNEQFF
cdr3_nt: TGTGCCAGCAGGGGGCTTAGCGGGAGATCTGACAATGAGCAGTTCTTC

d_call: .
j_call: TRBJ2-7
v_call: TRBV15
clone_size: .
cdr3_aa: CATSRDRGFSYEQYF
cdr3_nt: TGTGCCACCAGCAGAGATCGAGGATTCAGCTACGAGCAGTACTTC

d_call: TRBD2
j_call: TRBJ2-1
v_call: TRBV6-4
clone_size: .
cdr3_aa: CASRRTSVGYNEQFF
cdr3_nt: TGTGCCAGCAGACGGACTAGCGTCGGCTACAATGAGCAGTTCTTC

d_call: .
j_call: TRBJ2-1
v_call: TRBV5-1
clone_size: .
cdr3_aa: CASSLRGMVVGDEQFF
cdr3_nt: TGCGCCAGCAGTTTGAGGGGGATGGTAGTTGGGGATGAGCAGTTCTTC

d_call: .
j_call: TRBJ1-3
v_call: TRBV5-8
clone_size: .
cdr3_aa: CASSSEGGSGNTIYF
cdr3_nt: TGTGCCAGCAGCTCGGAAGGAGGGTCTGGAAACACCATATATTTT

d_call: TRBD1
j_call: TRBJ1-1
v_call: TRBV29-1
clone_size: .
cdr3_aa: CSVDWGGGQGYTEAFF
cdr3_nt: TGCAGCGTTGATTGGGGGGGCGGACAGGGGTACACTGAAGCTTTCTTT

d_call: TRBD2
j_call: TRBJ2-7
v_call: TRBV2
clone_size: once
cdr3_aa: CASRAGLAAYEQYF
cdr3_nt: TGTGCCAGCAGGGCGGGACTAGCGGCGTACGAGCAGTACTTC

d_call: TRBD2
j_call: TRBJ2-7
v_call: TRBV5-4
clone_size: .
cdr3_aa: CASSYGQSGSSYEQYF
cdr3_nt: TGTGCCAGCAGCTATGGTCAAAGCGGGAGCTCCTACGAGCAGTACTTC

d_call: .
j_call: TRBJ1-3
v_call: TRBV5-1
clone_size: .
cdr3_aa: CASRRGESGNTIYF
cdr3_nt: TGCGCCAGCAGACGGGGGGAAAGTGGAAACACCATATATTTT

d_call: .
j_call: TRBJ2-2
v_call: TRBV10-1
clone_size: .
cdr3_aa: CASSEPGRTGELFF
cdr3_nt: TGCGCCAGCAGTGAGCCGGGAAGGACCGGGGAGCTGTTTTTT

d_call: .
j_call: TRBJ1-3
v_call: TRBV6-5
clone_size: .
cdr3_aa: CASSYDNSGNTIYF
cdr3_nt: TGTGCCAGCAGTTACGACAACTCTGGAAACACCATATATTTT

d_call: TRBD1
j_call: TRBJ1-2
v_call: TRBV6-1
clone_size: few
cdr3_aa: CASSEADDRAQSNGYTF
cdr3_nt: TGTGCCAGCAGTGAAGCGGACGACAGGGCGCAGTCCAATGGCTACACCTTC

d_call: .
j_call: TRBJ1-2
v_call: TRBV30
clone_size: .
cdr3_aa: CAWSVPETSYGYTF
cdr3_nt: TGTGCCTGGAGTGTACCCGAGACAAGCTATGGCTACACCTTC

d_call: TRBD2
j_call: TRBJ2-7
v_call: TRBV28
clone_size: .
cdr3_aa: CASGGRFYEQYF
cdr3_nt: TGTGCCAGCGGCGGGAGGTTCTACGAGCAGTACTTC

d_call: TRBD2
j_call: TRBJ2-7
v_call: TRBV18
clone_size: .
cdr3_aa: CASSPPLAGSYEQYF
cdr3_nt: TGTGCCAGCTCACCTCCACTAGCGGGCTCCTACGAGCAGTACTTC

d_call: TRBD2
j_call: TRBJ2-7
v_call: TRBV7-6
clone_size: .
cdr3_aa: CASSPTSGGYEQYF
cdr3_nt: TGTGCCAGCAGCCCTACTAGCGGTGGCTACGAGCAGTACTTC

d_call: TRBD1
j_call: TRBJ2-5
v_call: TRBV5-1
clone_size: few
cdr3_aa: CASSRDSPQETQYF
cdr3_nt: TGCGCCAGCAGCCGGGACAGCCCGCAAGAGACCCAGTACTTC

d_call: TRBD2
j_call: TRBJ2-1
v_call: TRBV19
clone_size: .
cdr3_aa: CASSRLAGGLNEQFF
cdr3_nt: TGTGCCAGTAGTAGGCTAGCGGGAGGGCTCAATGAGCAGTTCTTC

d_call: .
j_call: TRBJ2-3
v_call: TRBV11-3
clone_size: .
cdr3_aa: CASSPSGIYTDTQYF
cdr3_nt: TGTGCCAGCAGCCCCTCCGGGATCTACACAGATACGCAGTATTTT

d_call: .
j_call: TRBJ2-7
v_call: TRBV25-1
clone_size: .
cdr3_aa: CASSDATATYEQYF
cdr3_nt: TGTGCCAGCAGTGACGCGACAGCCACCTACGAGCAGTACTTC

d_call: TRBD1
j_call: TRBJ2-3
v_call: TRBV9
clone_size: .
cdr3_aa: CASSGGQTKDTQYF
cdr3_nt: TGTGCCAGCAGCGGGGGACAGACGAAAGATACGCAGTATTTT

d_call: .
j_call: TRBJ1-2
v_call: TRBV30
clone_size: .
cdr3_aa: CAWRVGSANYGYTF
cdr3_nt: TGTGCCTGGAGAGTGGGCAGTGCTAACTATGGCTACACCTTC

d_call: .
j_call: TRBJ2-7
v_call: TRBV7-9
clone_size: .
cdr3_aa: CASSPPGVSSYEQYF
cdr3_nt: TGTGCCAGCAGCCCGCCGGGGGTCAGCTCCTACGAGCAGTACTTC

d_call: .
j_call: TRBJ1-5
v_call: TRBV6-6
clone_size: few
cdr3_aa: CASSYYLQGQHF
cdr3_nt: TGTGCCAGCAGTTACTACCTCCAGGGCCAGCATTTT

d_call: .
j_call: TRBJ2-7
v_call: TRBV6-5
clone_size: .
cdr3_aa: CASSYGGKAYF
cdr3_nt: TGTGCCAGCAGTTACGGCGGAAAAGCGTACTTC

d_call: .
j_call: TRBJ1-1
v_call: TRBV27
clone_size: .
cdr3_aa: CASSPGGFAEAFF
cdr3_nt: TGTGCCAGCAGCCCGGGGGGTTTCGCTGAAGCTTTCTTT

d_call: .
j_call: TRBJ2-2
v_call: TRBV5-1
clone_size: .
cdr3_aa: CASSLPRGTGELFF
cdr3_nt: TGCGCCAGCAGCTTGCCCCGGGGGACCGGGGAGCTGTTTTTT

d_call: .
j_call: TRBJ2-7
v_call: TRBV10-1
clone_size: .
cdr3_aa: CASSSVPSYEQYF
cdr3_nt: TGCGCCAGCAGTTCGGTCCCCTCCTACGAGCAGTACTTC

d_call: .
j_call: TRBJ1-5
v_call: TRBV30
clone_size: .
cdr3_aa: CAWSVGVYSNQPQHF
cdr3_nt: TGTGCCTGGAGTGTAGGAGTATATAGCAATCAGCCCCAGCATTTT

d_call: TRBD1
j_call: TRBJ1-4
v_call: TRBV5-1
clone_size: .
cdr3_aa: CASSPDRATNEKLFF
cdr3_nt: TGCGCCAGCAGCCCCGACAGGGCAACTAATGAAAAACTGTTTTTT

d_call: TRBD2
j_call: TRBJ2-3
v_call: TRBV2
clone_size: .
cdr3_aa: CASRSGGTQYF
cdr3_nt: TGTGCCAGCAGGTCGGGAGGTACGCAGTATTTT

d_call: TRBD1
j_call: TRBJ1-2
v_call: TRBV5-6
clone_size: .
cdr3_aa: CASSSGTVYYGYTF
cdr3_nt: TGTGCCAGCAGCTCCGGGACAGTCTACTATGGCTACACCTTC

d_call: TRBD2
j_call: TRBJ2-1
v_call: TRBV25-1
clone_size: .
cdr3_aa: CASSESRTSGRWEQFF
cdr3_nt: TGTGCCAGCAGTGAATCGCGGACTAGCGGAAGGTGGGAGCAGTTCTTC

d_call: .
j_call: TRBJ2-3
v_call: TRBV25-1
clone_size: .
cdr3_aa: CASSEQARFPTDTQYF
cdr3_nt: TGTGCCAGCAGTGAACAGGCCCGCTTTCCCACAGATACGCAGTATTTT